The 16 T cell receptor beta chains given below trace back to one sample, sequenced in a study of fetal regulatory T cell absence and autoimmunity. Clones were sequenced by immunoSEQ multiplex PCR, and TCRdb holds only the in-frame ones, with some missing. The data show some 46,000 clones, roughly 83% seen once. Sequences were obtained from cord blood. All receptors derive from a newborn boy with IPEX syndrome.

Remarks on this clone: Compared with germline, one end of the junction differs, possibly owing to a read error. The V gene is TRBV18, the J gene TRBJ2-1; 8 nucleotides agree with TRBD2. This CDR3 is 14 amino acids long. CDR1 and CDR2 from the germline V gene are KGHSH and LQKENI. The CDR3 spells CASSPVAGTTGGVF. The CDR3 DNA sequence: TGTGCCAGCTCACCGGTCGCCGGGACTACCGGGGGGGTCTTC.

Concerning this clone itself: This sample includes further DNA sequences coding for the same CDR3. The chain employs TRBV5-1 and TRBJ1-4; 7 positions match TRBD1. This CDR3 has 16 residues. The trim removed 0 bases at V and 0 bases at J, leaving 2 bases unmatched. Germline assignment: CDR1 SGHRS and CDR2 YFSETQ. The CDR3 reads CASSLGQGATNEKLFF. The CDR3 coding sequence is TGCGCCAGCAGCTTGGGACAGGGTGCAACTAATGAAAAACTGTTTTTT. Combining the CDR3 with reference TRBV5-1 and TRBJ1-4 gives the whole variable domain KAGVTQTPRYLIKTRGQQVTLSCSPISGHRSVSWYQQTPGQGLQFLFEYFSETQRNKGNFPGRFSGRQFSNSRSEMNVSTLELGDSALYLCASSLGQGATNEKLFFGSGTQLSVL.

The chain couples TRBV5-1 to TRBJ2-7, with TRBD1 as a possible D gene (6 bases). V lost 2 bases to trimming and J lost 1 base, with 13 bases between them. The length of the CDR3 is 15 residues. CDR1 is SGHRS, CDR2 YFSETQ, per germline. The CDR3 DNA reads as TGCGCCAGCAGCTTTAGGCAGGGGCCATCCTACGAGCAGTACTTC. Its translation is CASSFRQGPSYEQYF.

DNA for the CDR3: TGTGCCAGCAGCTTAGTGATGGGGTTCTGGTGGCTGAACACTGAAGCTTTCTTT. The encoded protein is CASSLVMGFWWLNTEAFF. The gene calls are TRBV7-6 and TRBJ1-1; D uncertain. The germline V gene encodes CDR1 SGHVS and CDR2 FNYEAQ. Trimming removed 1 base at V and 0 bases at J, with 18 bases between. The CDR3 totals 18 residues.

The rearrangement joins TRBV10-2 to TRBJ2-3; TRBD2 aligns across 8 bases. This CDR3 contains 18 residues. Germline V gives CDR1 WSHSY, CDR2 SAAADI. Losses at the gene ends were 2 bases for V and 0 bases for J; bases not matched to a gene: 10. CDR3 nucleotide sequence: TGCGCCAGCAGTGAGGGTAGCGGGACCCCCTTTAGCACAGATACGCAGTATTTT. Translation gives CASSEGSGTPFSTDTQYF.

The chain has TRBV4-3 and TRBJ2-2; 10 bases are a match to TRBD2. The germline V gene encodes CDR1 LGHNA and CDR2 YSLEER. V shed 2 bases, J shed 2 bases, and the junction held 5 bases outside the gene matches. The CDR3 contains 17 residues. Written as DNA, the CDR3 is TGCGCCAGCAGCCAATCAAGGACTAGCGGTAACACCGGGGAGCTGTTTTTT. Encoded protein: CASSQSRTSGNTGELFF.

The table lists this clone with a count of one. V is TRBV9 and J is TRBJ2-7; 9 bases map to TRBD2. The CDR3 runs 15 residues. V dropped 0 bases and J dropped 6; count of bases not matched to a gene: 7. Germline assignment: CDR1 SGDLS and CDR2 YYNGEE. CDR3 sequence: CASSVGGTSSGEQYF. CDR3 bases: TGTGCCAGCAGCGTAGGGGGGACTAGCTCGGGCGAGCAGTACTTC.

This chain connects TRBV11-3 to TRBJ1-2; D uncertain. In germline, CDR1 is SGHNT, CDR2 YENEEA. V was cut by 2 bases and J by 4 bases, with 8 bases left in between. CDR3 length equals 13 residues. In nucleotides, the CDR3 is TGTGCCAGCAGCTTAATGGGCCTCTATGGCTACACCTTC. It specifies CASSLMGLYGYTF.

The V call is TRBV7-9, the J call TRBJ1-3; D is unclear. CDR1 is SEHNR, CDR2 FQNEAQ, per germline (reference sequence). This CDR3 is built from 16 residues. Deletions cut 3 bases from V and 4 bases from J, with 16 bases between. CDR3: CASSLTADNSGNTIYF. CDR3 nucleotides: TGTGCCAGCAGCTTGACTGCGGATAACTCGGGAAACACCATATATTTT.

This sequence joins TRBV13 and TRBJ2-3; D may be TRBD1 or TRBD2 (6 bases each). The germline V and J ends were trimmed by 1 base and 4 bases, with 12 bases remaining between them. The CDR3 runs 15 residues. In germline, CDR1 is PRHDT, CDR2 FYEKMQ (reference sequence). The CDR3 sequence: CASSLEGGTADTQYF. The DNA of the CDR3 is TGTGCCAGCAGCTTAGAGGGGGGCACGGCAGATACGCAGTATTTT.

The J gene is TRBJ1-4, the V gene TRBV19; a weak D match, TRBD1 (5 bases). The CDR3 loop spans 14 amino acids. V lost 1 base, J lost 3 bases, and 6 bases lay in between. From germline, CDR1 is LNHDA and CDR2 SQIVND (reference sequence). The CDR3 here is CASSIGQPNEKLFF. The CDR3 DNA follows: TGTGCCAGTAGTATAGGACAGCCTAATGAAAAACTGTTTTTT.

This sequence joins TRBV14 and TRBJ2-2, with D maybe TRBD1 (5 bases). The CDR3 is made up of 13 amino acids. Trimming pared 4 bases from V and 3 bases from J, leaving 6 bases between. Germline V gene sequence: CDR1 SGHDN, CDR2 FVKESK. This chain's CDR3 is CASSRQYTGELFF. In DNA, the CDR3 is TGTGCCAGCAGCCGACAGTACACCGGGGAGCTGTTTTTT.

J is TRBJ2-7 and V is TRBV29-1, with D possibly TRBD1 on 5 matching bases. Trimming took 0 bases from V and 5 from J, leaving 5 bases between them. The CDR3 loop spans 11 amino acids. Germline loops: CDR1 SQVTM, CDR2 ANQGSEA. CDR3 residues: CSVEDRDEQYF. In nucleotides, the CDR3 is TGCAGCGTTGAAGACAGGGACGAGCAGTACTTC.

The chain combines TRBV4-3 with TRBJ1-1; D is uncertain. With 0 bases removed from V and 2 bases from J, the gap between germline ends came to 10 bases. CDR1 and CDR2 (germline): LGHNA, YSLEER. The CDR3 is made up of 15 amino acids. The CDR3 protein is CASSQDSDINTEAFF. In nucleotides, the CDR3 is TGCGCCAGCAGCCAAGATTCAGACATAAACACTGAAGCTTTCTTT.

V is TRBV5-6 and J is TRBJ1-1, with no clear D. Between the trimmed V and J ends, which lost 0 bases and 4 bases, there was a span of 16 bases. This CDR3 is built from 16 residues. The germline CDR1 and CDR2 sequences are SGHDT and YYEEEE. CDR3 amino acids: CASSLAALRTGTEAFF. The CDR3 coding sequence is TGTGCCAGCAGCTTGGCTGCCCTAAGGACGGGCACTGAAGCTTTCTTT.

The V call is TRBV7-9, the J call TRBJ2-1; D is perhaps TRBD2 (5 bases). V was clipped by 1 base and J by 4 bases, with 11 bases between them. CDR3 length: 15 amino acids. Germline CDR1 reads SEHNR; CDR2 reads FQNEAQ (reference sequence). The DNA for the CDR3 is TGTGCCAGCAGCTTAGGGCTAGCCGCATACAATGAGCAGTTCTTC. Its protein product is CASSLGLAAYNEQFF.